Listed below are T cell receptor beta chains from one sample, sequenced in a study of OX40 agonist ivuxolimab in advanced cancers. Only in-frame clones appear in the TCRdb table, and some are missing; sequencing was by immunoSEQ multiplex PCR. Of about 62,000 clones listed, 70% to 90% were seen once; the top ten hold 0.25% to 0.3%. The input for sequencing was CD4+ or CD8+ T cells sorted from blood, taken in a trial of the OX40 agonist ivuxolimab. All receptors come from an adult with an advanced solid tumor such as melanoma, head and neck, liver or kidney cancer. The CDR3 runs from the conserved cysteine through the conserved F or W. D genes are given only for firm matches. Rows may omit the clone size; those that give it use once, few, many or a size class.

J: TRBJ2-3
size: -
D: -
V: TRBV14
CDR3: CASSQGWLAVSTDTQYF
DNA: TGTGCCAGCAGCCAAGGCTGGCTCGCGGTGAGCACAGATACGCAGTATTTT

J: TRBJ1-2
size: -
D: -
V: TRBV5-6
CDR3: CASSPTPDPNYGYTF
DNA: TGTGCCAGCAGCCCTACCCCGGACCCAAACTATGGCTACACCTTC

J: TRBJ2-1
size: -
D: TRBD2
V: TRBV7-6
CDR3: CASSSTLAGVSNEQFF
DNA: TGTGCCAGCAGCTCCACCCTAGCGGGAGTTAGCAATGAGCAGTTCTTC

J: TRBJ2-1
size: -
D: TRBD1
V: TRBV6-4
CDR3: CAIQRDRDARDTNNEQFF
DNA: TGTGCCATCCAGAGGGACAGGGACGCAAGGGACACCAACAATGAGCAGTTCTTC

J: TRBJ2-5
size: -
D: -
V: TRBV21-1
CDR3: CASSNSGSEETQYF
DNA: TGTGCCAGCAGCAATTCGGGTAGCGAGGAGACCCAGTACTTC

J: TRBJ2-7
size: -
D: -
V: TRBV2
CDR3: CASKEGPGEQYF
DNA: TGTGCCAGCAAAGAGGGTCCGGGGGAGCAGTACTTC

J: TRBJ1-1
size: -
D: TRBD1
V: TRBV6-5
CDR3: CASSRGQGRAEAFF
DNA: TGTGCCAGCAGTCGAGGACAGGGTCGGGCTGAAGCTTTCTTT

J: TRBJ2-1
size: few
D: TRBD1
V: TRBV7-2
CDR3: CASKDRGNREQFF
DNA: TGTGCCAGCAAAGACAGGGGGAATCGGGAGCAGTTCTTC

J: TRBJ1-5
size: -
D: -
V: TRBV5-4
CDR3: CASSVRAVNSNQPQHF
DNA: TGTGCCAGCAGCGTCAGGGCCGTTAACAGCAATCAGCCCCAGCATTTT

J: TRBJ1-3
size: -
D: -
V: TRBV6-5
CDR3: CASKTGPSSGNTIYF
DNA: TGTGCCAGCAAGACAGGTCCTAGCTCTGGAAACACCATATATTTT

J: TRBJ2-6
size: few
D: -
V: TRBV18
CDR3: CASSPPLASNVLTF
DNA: TGTGCCAGCTCACCACCATTGGCCAGCAACGTCCTGACTTTC

J: TRBJ1-4
size: few
D: -
V: TRBV7-9
CDR3: CASSSDRGQYGPNEKLFF
DNA: TGTGCCAGCAGCTCTGACCGCGGACAGTACGGACCTAATGAAAAACTGTTTTTT

J: TRBJ2-7
size: -
D: -
V: TRBV27
CDR3: CASSPSAGTRRYF
DNA: TGTGCCAGCAGTCCTTCTGCCGGGACACGGAGATACTTC

J: TRBJ2-7
size: -
D: -
V: TRBV28
CDR3: CASSARNSYEQYF
DNA: TGTGCCAGCAGTGCCCGAAACTCCTACGAGCAGTACTTC

J: TRBJ2-3
size: -
D: TRBD2
V: TRBV10-3
CDR3: CAISDLRTSGTTDTQYF
DNA: TGTGCCATCAGTGACTTACGGACTAGCGGGACAACAGATACGCAGTATTTT

J: TRBJ2-1
size: -
D: -
V: TRBV7-3
CDR3: CASSLWGVAGESSYNEQFF
DNA: TGTGCCAGCAGCTTATGGGGCGTTGCAGGCGAGAGCTCCTACAATGAGCAGTTCTTC

J: TRBJ1-4
size: -
D: TRBD1
V: TRBV7-2
CDR3: CASSLGAGGGEKLFF
DNA: TGTGCCAGCAGCTTAGGCGCAGGGGGAGGTGAAAAACTGTTTTTT

J: TRBJ2-1
size: -
D: TRBD2
V: TRBV11-2
CDR3: CASSLAGTRSYNEQFF
DNA: TGTGCCAGCAGCTTAGCCGGGACTAGATCCTACAATGAGCAGTTCTTC

J: TRBJ1-5
size: few
D: TRBD1
V: TRBV11-2
CDR3: CASSLDTVGTGGVQPQHF
DNA: TGTGCCAGCAGCTTAGATACCGTCGGGACAGGGGGCGTTCAGCCCCAGCATTTT

J: TRBJ2-7
size: once
D: -
V: TRBV6-1
CDR3: CASSELQGRTYEQYF
DNA: TGTGCCAGCAGTGAGTTGCAGGGCAGAACCTACGAGCAGTACTTC

J: TRBJ1-5
size: -
D: -
V: TRBV6-1
CDR3: CASSVEGLNQPQHF
DNA: TGTGCCAGCAGTGTGGAGGGCTTGAATCAGCCCCAGCATTTT

J: TRBJ1-6
size: -
D: -
V: TRBV7-2
CDR3: CASSPGPSPLHF
DNA: TGTGCCAGCAGCCCCGGACCGTCACCCCTCCACTTT

J: TRBJ2-5
size: -
D: TRBD1
V: TRBV5-1
CDR3: CASSRAGTEQETQYF
DNA: TGCGCCAGCAGCCGCGCCGGGACAGAGCAAGAGACCCAGTACTTC

J: TRBJ2-5
size: -
D: TRBD1
V: TRBV7-2
CDR3: CASSWGQGQETQYF
DNA: TGTGCCAGCAGCTGGGGACAGGGCCAAGAGACCCAGTACTTC

J: TRBJ1-1
size: once
D: -
V: TRBV7-8
CDR3: CASSLSPVNTEAFF
DNA: TGTGCCAGCAGCTTATCGCCTGTGAACACTGAAGCTTTCTTT

J: TRBJ2-7
size: -
D: -
V: TRBV9
CDR3: CASSVAPSSIYEQYF
DNA: TGTGCCAGCAGCGTAGCCCCTAGCTCAATCTACGAGCAGTACTTC

J: TRBJ2-1
size: -
D: -
V: TRBV9
CDR3: CASSASGNSYNEQFF
DNA: TGTGCCAGCAGCGCGTCGGGGAATTCCTACAATGAGCAGTTCTTC

J: TRBJ2-1
size: few
D: TRBD1
V: TRBV5-6
CDR3: CASSFRDRVNEQFF
DNA: TGTGCCAGCAGCTTTCGAGACAGGGTAAATGAGCAGTTCTTC

J: TRBJ2-5
size: -
D: -
V: TRBV7-9
CDR3: CASSLFGQETQYF
DNA: TGTGCCAGCAGCTTATTCGGACAAGAGACCCAGTACTTC

J: TRBJ2-1
size: -
D: TRBD2
V: TRBV10-3
CDR3: CAISGAWTSGRRLKGYNEQFF
DNA: TGTGCCATCAGTGGGGCTTGGACTAGCGGGAGGCGCCTAAAAGGTTACAATGAGCAGTTCTTC

J: TRBJ1-2
size: -
D: -
V: TRBV29-1
CDR3: CSVVGQNYGYTF
DNA: TGCAGCGTTGTAGGACAGAATTATGGCTACACCTTC

J: TRBJ2-7
size: -
D: TRBD1
V: TRBV6-6
CDR3: CASSPTGGFSYEQYF
DNA: TGTGCCAGCAGTCCTACAGGGGGCTTCTCCTACGAGCAGTACTTC

J: TRBJ2-2
size: -
D: -
V: TRBV25-1
CDR3: CASSEITSNTGELFF
DNA: TGTGCCAGCAGTGAAATCACCAGTAACACCGGGGAGCTGTTTTTT

J: TRBJ2-2
size: -
D: -
V: TRBV7-9
CDR3: CASSYASVSTGELFF
DNA: TGTGCCAGCAGTTATGCTTCAGTAAGCACCGGGGAGCTGTTTTTT

J: TRBJ1-1
size: -
D: -
V: TRBV28
CDR3: CASREDATEAFF
DNA: TGTGCCAGCAGAGAAGATGCAACTGAAGCTTTCTTT

J: TRBJ2-5
size: once
D: TRBD2
V: TRBV5-6
CDR3: CASSFGLAGGDQETQYF
DNA: TGTGCCAGCAGCTTTGGTCTAGCGGGAGGGGATCAAGAGACCCAGTACTTC

J: TRBJ1-5
size: -
D: TRBD1
V: TRBV28
CDR3: CASRRVARGRSQPQHF
DNA: TGTGCCAGCCGACGGGTGGCCAGGGGGCGGTCGCAGCCCCAGCATTTT

J: TRBJ2-1
size: -
D: -
V: TRBV4-1
CDR3: CASSHVGRTAYNEQFF
DNA: TGCGCCAGCAGCCATGTTGGGAGGACCGCCTACAATGAGCAGTTCTTC

J: TRBJ2-5
size: -
D: TRBD1
V: TRBV7-6
CDR3: CASSFIVRGQGRPGETQYF
DNA: TGTGCCAGCAGCTTTATCGTTCGGGGACAGGGAAGACCAGGGGAGACCCAGTACTTC

J: TRBJ2-1
size: once
D: -
V: TRBV7-9
CDR3: CASSLSGDEQFF
DNA: TGTGCCAGCAGCTTAAGTGGGGATGAGCAGTTCTTC

J: TRBJ2-5
size: -
D: -
V: TRBV5-5
CDR3: CASSGTDQETQYF
DNA: TGTGCCAGCAGCGGGACTGACCAAGAGACCCAGTACTTC

J: TRBJ1-2
size: -
D: -
V: TRBV6-1
CDR3: CASRSTPNYGYTF
DNA: TGTGCCAGCAGAAGTACCCCCAACTATGGCTACACCTTC

J: TRBJ1-2
size: -
D: -
V: TRBV7-2
CDR3: CASSSPGSGSYGYTF
DNA: TGTGCCAGCAGCTCCCCGGGGTCAGGCAGCTATGGCTACACCTTC

J: TRBJ1-1
size: -
D: -
V: TRBV7-9
CDR3: CASSPEGGNTEAFF
DNA: TGTGCCAGCAGCCCCGAAGGGGGGAACACTGAAGCTTTCTTT

J: TRBJ1-1
size: -
D: -
V: TRBV6-5
CDR3: CASSYSSQPNTEAFF
DNA: TGTGCCAGCAGTTACTCGAGTCAGCCGAACACTGAAGCTTTCTTT

J: TRBJ2-7
size: -
D: TRBD1
V: TRBV28
CDR3: CASRSGQGYEQYF
DNA: TGTGCCAGCAGGTCGGGACAGGGCTACGAGCAGTACTTC

J: TRBJ2-1
size: -
D: TRBD2
V: TRBV15
CDR3: CATSRYGLAINEQFF
DNA: TGTGCCACCAGCAGATATGGACTAGCAATAAATGAGCAGTTCTTC

J: TRBJ1-3
size: -
D: -
V: TRBV27
CDR3: CASSLKGFAGNTIYF
DNA: TGTGCCAGCAGTTTAAAGGGATTCGCTGGAAACACCATATATTTT

J: TRBJ2-3
size: -
D: TRBD1
V: TRBV19
CDR3: CASRKTGGAVTDTQYF
DNA: TGTGCCAGTAGAAAGACAGGGGGCGCGGTAACCGATACGCAGTATTTT

J: TRBJ1-6
size: -
D: -
V: TRBV4-1
CDR3: CASSQVPNSPLHF
DNA: TGCGCCAGCAGCCAAGTCCCAAATTCACCCCTCCACTTT

J: TRBJ2-7
size: -
D: -
V: TRBV18
CDR3: CASSTPNNRESEQYF
DNA: TGTGCCAGCTCAACCCCAAACAACAGGGAGAGCGAGCAGTACTTC